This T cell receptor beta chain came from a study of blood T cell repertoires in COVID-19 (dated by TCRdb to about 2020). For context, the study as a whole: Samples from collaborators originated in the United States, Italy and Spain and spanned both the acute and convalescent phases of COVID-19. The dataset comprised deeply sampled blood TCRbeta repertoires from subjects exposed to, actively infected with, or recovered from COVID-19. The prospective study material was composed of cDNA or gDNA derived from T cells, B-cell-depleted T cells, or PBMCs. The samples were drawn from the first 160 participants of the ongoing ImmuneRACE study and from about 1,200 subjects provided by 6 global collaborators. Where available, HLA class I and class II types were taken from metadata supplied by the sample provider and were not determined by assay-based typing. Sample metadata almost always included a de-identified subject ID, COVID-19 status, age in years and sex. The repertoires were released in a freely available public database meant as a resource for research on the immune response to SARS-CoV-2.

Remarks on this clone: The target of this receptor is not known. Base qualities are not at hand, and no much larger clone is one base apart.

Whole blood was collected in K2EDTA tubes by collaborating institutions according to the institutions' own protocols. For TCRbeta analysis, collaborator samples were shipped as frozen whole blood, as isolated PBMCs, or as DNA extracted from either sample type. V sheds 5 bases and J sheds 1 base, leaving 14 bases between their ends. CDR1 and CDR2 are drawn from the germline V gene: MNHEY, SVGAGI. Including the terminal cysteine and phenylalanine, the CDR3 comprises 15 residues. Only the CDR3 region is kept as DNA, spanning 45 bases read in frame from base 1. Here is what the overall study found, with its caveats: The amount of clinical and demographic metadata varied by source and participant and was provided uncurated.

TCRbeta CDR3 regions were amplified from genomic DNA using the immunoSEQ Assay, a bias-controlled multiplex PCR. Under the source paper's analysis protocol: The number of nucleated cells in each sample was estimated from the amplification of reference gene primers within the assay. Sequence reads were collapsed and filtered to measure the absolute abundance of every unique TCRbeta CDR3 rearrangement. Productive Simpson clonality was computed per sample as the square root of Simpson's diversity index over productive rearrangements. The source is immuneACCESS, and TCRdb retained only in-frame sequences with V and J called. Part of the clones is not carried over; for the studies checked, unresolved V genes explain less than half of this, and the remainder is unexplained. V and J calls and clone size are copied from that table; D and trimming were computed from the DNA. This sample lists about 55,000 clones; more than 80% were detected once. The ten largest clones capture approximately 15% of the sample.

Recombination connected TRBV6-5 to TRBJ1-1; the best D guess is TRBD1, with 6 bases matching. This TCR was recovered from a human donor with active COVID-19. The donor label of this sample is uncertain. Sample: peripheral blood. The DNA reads TGTGCCAGCAGTACACAGGGATATGGGAACACTGAAGCTTTCTTT. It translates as CASSTQGYGNTEAFF.